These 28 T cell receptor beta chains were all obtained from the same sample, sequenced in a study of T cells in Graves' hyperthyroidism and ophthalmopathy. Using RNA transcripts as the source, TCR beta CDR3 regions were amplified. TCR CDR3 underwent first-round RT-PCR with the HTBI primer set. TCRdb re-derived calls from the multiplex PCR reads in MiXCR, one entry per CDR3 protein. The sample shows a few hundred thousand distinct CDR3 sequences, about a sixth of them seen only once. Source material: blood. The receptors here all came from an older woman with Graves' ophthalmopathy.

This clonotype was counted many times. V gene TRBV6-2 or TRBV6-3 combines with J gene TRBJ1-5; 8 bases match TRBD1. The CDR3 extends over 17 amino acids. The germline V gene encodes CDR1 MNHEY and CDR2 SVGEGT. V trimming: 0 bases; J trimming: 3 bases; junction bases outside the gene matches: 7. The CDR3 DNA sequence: TGTGCCAGCAGTTACTCCAGGACAGGGTGGGCCAATCAGCCCCAGCATTTT. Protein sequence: CASSYSRTGWANQPQHF.

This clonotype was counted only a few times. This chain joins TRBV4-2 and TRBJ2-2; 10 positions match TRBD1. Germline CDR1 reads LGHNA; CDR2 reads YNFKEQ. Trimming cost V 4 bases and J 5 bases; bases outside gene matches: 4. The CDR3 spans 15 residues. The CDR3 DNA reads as TGTGCCAGCAGCCCCTCGGGACAGGGGACCGGGGAGCTGTTTTTT. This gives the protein CASSPSGQGTGELFF.

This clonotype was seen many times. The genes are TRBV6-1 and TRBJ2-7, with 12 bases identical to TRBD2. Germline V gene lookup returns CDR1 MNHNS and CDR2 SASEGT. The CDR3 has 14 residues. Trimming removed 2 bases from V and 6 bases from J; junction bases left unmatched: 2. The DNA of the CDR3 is TGTGCCAGCAGTGAACTAGCGGGAGGGGCCGAGCAGTACTTC. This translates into CASSELAGGAEQYF.

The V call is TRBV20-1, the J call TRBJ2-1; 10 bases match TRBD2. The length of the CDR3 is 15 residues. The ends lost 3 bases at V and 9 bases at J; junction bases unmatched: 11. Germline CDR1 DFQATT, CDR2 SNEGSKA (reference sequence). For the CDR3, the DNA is TGCAGTGCTAGGGAACCGGGACTAGCGAACAGTGAGCAGTTCTTC. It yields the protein CSAREPGLANSEQFF.

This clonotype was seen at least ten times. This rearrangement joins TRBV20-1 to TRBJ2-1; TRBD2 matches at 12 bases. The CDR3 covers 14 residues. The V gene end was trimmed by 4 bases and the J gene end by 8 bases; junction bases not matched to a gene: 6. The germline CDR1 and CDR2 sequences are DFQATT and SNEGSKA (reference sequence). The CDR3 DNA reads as TGCAGTGCTATCCCACTAGCGGGGGGCTATGAGCAGTTCTTC. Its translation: CSAIPLAGGYEQFF.

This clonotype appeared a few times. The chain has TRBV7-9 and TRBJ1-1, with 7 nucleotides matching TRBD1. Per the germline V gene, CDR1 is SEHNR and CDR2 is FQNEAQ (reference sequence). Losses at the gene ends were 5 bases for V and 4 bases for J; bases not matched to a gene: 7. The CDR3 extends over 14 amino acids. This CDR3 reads CASSATGIVTEAFF. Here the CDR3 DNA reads TGTGCCAGCAGCGCGACAGGGATAGTCACTGAAGCTTTCTTT.

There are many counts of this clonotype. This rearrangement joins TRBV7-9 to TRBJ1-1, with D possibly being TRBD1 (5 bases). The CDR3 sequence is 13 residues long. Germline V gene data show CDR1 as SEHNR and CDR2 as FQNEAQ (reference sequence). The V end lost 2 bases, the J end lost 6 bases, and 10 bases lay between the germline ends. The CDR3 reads CASSLIGGAEAFF. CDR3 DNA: TGTGCCAGCAGCTTAATAGGAGGGGCTGAAGCTTTCTTT. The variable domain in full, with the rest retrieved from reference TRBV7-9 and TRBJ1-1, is DTGVSQNPRHKITKRGQNVTFRCDPISEHNRLYWYRQTLGQGPEFLTYFQNEAQLEKSRLLSDRFSAERPKGSFSTLEIQRTEQGDSAMYLCASSLIGGAEAFFGQGTRLTVV.

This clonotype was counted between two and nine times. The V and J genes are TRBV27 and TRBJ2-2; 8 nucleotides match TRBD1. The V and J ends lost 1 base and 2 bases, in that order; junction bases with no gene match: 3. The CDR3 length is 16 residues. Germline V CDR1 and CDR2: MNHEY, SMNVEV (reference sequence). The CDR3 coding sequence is TGTGCCAGCAGTTTATTGACAGGGGTCAACACCGGGGAGCTGTTTTTT. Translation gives CASSLLTGVNTGELFF.

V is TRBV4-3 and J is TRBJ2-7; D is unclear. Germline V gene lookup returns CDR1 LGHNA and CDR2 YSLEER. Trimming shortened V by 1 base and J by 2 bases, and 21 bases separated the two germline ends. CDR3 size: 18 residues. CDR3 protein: CASSQVSNVGVKAYEQYF. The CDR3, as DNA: TGCGCCAGCAGCCAAGTTAGTAACGTGGGCGTCAAAGCCTACGAGCAGTACTTC.

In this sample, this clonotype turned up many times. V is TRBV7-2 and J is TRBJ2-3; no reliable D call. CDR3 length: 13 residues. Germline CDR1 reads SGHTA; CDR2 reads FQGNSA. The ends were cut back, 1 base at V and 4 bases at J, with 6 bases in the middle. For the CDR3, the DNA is TGTGCCAGCAGCTTAGAACACCCAGATACGCAGTATTTT. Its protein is CASSLEHPDTQYF.

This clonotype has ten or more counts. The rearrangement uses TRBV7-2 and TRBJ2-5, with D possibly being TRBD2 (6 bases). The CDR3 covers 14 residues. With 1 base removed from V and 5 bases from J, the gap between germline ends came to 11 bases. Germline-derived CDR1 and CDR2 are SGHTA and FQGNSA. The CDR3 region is CASSLGLARETQYF. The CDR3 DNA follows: TGTGCCAGCAGCTTAGGGCTAGCGAGGGAGACCCAGTACTTC.

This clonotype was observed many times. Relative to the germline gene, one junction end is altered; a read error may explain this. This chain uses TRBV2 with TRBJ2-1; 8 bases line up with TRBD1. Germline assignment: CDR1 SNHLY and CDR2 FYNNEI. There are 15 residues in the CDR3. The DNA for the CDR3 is TGTGCCAGCAGTGAACTCGGACAGGGCTACGATGAGCAGTTCTTC. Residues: CASSELGQGYDEQFF.

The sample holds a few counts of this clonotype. The CDR3 DNA reads TGTGCCAGCAGTTTTGGGAGGGGGCTAAGCAATGAGCAGTTCTTC. Protein product: CASSFGRGLSNEQFF. The V call is TRBV28, the J call TRBJ2-1; D tentatively fits TRBD1 or TRBD2 (7 bases each). The CDR3 is 15 amino acids. V gave up 3 bases and J gave up 6 bases, with 15 bases separating them. Germline V gene data show CDR1 as MDHEN and CDR2 as SYDVKM.

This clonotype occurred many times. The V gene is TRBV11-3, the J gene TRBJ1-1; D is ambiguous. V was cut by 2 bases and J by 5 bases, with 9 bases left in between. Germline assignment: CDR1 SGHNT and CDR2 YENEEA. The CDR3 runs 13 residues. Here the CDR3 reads CASSLFKGTEAFF. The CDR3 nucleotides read TGTGCCAGCAGCTTATTCAAGGGAACTGAAGCTTTCTTT.

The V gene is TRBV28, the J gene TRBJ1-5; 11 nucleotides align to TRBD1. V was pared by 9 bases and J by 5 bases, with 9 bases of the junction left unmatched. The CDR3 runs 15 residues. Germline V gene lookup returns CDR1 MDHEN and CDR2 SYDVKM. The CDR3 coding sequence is TGTGCCAGTTGGGACAGGGGGTTCCTTGATCAGCCCCAGCATTTT. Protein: CASWDRGFLDQPQHF.

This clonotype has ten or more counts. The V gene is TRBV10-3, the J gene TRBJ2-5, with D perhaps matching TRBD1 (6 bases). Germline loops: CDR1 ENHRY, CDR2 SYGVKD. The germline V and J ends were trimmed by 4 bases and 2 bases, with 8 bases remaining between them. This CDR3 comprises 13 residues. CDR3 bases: TGTGCCATCAGTGCAGACAGGCAAGAGACCCAGTACTTC. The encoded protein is CAISADRQETQYF.

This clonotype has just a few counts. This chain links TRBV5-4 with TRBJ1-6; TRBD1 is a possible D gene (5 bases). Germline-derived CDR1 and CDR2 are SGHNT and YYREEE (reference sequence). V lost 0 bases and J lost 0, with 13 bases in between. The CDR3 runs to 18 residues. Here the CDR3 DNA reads TGTGCCAGCAGCTTGGTCTGGGACGGATACTCCTATAATTCACCCCTCCACTTT. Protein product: CASSLVWDGYSYNSPLHF.

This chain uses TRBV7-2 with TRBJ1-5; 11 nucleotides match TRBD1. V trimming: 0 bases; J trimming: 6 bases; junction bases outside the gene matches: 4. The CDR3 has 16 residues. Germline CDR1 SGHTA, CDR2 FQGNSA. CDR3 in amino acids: CASSLAGQGEGQPQHF. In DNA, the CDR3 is TGTGCCAGCAGCTTAGCGGGACAGGGGGAAGGTCAGCCCCAGCATTTT.

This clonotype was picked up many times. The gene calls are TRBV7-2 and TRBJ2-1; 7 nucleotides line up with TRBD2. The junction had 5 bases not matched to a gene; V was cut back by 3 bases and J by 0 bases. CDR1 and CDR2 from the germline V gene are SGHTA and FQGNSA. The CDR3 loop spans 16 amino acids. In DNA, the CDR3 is TGTGCCAGCAGCTTTAGACGGGGGGACTCCTACAATGAGCAGTTCTTC. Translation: CASSFRRGDSYNEQFF.

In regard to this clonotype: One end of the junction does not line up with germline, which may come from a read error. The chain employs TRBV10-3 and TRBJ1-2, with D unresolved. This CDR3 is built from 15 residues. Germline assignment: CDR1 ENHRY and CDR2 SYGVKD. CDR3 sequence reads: CAISESETDLYDYTF. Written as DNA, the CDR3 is TGTGCCATCAGTGAGTCGGAGACGGACCTCTATGACTACACCTTC.

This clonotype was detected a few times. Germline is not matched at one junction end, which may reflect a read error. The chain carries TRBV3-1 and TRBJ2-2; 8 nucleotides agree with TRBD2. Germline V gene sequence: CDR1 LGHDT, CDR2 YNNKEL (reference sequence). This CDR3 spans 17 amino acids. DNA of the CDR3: TGTGCCAGCAGCGTCCGACTTAGCGGGGTGAACCCCGGGGAGCTGTTTTTT. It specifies CASSVRLSGVNPGELFF.

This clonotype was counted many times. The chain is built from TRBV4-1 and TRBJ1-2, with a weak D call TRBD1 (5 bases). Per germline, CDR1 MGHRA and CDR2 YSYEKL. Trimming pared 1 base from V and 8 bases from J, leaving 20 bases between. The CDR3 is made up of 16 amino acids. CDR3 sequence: CASSQVVAAGGYGYTF. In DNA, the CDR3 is TGCGCCAGCAGCCAAGTAGTAGCGGCGGGGGGTTACGGCTACACCTTC.

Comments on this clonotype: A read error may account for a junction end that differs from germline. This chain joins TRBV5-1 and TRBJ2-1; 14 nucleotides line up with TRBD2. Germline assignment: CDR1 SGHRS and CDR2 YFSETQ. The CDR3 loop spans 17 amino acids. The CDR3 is CASSLGLAGVGYNGQFF. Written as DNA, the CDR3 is TGCGCCAGCAGCCTGGGACTAGCGGGAGTTGGATACAATGGGCAGTTCTTC.

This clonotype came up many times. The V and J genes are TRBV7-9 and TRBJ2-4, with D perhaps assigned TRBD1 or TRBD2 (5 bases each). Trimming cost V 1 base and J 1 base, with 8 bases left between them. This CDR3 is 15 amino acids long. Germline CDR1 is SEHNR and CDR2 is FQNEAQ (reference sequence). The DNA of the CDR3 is TGTGCCAGCAGCTTAGAATGGGGGGCCAAAAACATTCAGTACTTC. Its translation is CASSLEWGAKNIQYF.

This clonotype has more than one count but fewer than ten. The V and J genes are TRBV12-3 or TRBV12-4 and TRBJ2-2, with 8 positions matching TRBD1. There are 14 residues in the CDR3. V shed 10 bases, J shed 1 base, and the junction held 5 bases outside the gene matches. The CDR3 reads CATWGQENTGELFF. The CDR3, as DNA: TGTGCCACCTGGGGACAGGAGAACACCGGGGAGCTGTTTTTT.

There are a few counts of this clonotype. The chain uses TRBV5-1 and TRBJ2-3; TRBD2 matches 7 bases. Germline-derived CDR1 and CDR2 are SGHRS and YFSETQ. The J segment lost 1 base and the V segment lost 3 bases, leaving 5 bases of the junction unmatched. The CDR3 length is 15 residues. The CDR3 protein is CASSWGAGGTDTQYF. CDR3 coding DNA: TGCGCCAGCAGCTGGGGCGCGGGGGGCACAGATACGCAGTATTTT.

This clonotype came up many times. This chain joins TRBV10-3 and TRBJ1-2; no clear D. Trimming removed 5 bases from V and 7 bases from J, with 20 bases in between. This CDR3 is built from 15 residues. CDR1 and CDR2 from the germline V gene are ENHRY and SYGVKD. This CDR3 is CAISSGVEVFAGYTF. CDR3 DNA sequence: TGTGCCATCAGTTCAGGTGTGGAGGTTTTTGCTGGCTACACCTTC.

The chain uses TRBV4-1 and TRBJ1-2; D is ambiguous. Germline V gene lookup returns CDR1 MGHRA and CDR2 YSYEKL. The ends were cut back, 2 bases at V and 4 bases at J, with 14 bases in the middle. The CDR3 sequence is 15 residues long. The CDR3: CASSQKDGKFYGYTF. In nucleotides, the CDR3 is TGCGCCAGCAGCCAAAAGGACGGAAAGTTCTATGGCTACACCTTC.